This T cell receptor (beta chain) was captured in a study of blood T cell repertoires in COVID-19. The repertoire was sequenced with immunoSEQ multiplex PCR; TCRdb's copy has only in-frame clones and lacks some. The sample contains hundreds of thousands of clones, approximately 85% of which appear only once. There are 16 residues in the CDR3. Trimming cost V 3 bases and J 6 bases; bases outside gene matches: 10. The germline CDR1 and CDR2 sequences are SGHAT and FQNNGV. This sequence joins TRBV11-2 and TRBJ2-2; 7 positions match TRBD2. Sequenced input: peripheral blood. This sequence originates from a man between 18 and 35 years old with active or convalescent COVID-19. The DNA of the CDR3 is TGTGCCAGCAGCTTTCCCTTCCGGGGGAGGGCCGGGGAGCTGTTTTTT. It yields the protein CASSFPFRGRAGELFF.